The clone carrying this T cell receptor beta chain was counted only a few times. Sequencing was performed with immunoSEQ multiplex PCR; in TCRdb, only in-frame clones are kept and a portion is missing. The data hold about 80,000 clones, with around 90% observed a single time. The number of samples from each patient was between 1 and 8, taken pretreatment and on-treatment. The data derive from a study of PD-L1 blockade in urothelial cancer. For the study at large: Patients commenced atezolizumab around 2014, and it was given at 1,200 mg intravenously every 3 weeks. Analyses were performed on blood at 3 weeks after treatment start (the second dose) and at 6 weeks. Prior chemotherapy ranged from 0 to 3 regimens per patient.

The receptor comes from a woman aged 70-85 years with urothelial cancer. The input for sequencing was PBMCs, taken around atezolizumab (anti-PD-L1) treatment.

CDR3: CASSLVAGLAGLAEQFF. The CDR3 DNA sequence: TGCGCCAGCAGCTTGGTTGCCGGACTAGCGGGTCTGGCCGAGCAGTTCTTC. This chain connects TRBV5-1 to TRBJ2-1, with 11 bases identical to TRBD2. V lost 0 bases and J lost 10; bases outside the gene matches: 12. Germline lookup yields CDR1 SGHRS and CDR2 YFSETQ. The CDR3 extends over 17 amino acids.